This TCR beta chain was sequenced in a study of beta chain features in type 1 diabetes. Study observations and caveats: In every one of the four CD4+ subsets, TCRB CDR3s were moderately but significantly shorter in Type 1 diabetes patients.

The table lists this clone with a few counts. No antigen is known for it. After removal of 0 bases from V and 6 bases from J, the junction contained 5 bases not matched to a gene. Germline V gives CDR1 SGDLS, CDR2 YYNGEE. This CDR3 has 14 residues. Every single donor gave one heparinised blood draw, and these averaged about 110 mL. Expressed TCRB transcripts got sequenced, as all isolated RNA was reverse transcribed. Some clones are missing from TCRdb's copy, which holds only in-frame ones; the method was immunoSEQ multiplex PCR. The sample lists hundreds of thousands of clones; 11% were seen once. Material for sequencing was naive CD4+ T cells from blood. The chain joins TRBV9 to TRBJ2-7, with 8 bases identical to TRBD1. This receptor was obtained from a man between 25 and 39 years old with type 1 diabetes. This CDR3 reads CASSVGDRKREQYF. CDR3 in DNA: TGTGCCAGCAGCGTAGGGGACAGGAAACGCGAGCAGTACTTC.